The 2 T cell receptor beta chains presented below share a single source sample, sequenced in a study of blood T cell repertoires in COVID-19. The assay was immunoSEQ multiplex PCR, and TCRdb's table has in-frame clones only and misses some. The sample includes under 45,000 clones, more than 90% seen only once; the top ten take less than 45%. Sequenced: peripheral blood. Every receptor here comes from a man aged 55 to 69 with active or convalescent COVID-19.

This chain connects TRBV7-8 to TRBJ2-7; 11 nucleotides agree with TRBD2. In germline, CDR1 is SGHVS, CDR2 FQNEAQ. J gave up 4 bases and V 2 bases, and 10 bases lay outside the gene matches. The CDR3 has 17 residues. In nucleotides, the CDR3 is TGTGCCAGCAGCTTAAATGGACTAGCGGGTCTGGGGTACGAGCAGTACTTC. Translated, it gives CASSLNGLAGLGYEQYF.

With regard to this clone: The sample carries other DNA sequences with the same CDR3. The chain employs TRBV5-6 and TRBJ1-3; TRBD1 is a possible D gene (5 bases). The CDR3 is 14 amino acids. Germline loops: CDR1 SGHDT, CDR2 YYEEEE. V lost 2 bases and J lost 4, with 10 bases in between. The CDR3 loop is CASSLGAGGNTIYF. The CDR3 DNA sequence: TGTGCCAGCAGCTTAGGGGCAGGAGGAAACACCATATATTTT.